This TCR beta chain was found in a study of cytomegalovirus exposure and HLA in healthy donors. Study observations and caveats: Both high specificity and high sensitivity reportedly marked the classifier's diagnosis of cytomegalovirus status.

Sequenced by immunoSEQ multiplex PCR; TCRdb stores in-frame clones only, minus some. The table has roughly 140,000 clones, almost 90% seen once. For this clone: What it binds is unknown.

Germline CDR1 reads MGHRA; CDR2 reads YSYEKL. This CDR3 region has 16 residues. V dropped 0 bases and J dropped 9 bases, with 18 bases sitting between them. The clonotype comes from a woman aged 18-30 years in good health and CMV-seropositive. The genes are TRBV4-1 and TRBJ2-1; perhaps TRBD2 as D (6 bases). Sequenced material: PBMCs. This CDR3 reads CASSQDPPDYIGEQFF. The CDR3, as DNA: TGCGCCAGCAGCCAAGATCCCCCGGACTATATCGGTGAGCAGTTCTTC.